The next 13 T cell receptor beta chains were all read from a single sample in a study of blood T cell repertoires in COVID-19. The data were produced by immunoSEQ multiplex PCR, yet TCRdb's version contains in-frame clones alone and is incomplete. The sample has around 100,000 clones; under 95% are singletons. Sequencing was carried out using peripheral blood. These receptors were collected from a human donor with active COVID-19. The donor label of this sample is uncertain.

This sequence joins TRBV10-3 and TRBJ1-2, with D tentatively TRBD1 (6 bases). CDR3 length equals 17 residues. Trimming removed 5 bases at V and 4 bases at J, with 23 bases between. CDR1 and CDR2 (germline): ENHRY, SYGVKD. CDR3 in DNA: TGTGCCATCAGTCCCATCACTACAGGGCGGGTAATCTATGGCTACACCTTC. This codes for CAISPITTGRVIYGYTF.

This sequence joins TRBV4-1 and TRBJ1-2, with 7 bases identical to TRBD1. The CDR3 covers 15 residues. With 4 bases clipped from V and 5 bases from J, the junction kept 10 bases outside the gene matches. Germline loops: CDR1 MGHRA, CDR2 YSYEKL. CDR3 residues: CASSRDGTELYGYTF. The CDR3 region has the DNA TGCGCCAGCAGCCGCGACGGGACAGAACTTTATGGCTACACCTTC.

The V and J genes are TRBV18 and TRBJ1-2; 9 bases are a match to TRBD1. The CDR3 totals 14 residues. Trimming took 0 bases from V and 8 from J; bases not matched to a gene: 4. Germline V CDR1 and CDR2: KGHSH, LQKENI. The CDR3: CASSPPGQGRGYTF. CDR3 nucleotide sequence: TGTGCCAGCTCACCACCGGGACAGGGCAGGGGCTACACCTTC. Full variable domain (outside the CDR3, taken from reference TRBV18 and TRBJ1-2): NAGVMQNPRHLVRRRGQEARLRCSPMKGHSHVYWYRQLPEEGLKFMVYLQKENIIDESGMPKERFSAEFPKEGPSILRIQQVVRGDSAAYFCASSPPGQGRGYTFGSGTRLTVV.

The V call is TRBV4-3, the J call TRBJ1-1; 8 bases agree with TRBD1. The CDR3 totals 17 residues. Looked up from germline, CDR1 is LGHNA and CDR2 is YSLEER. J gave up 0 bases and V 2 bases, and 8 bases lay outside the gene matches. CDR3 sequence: CASSQLDRGPMNTEAFF. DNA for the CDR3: TGCGCCAGCAGCCAACTTGACAGGGGCCCTATGAACACTGAAGCTTTCTTT.

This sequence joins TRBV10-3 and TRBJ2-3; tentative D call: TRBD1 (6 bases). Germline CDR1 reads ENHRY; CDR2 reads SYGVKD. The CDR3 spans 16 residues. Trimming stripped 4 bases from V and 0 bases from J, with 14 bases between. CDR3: CAISASTGGSTDTQYF. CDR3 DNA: TGTGCCATCAGTGCATCGACAGGCGGAAGCACAGATACGCAGTATTTT.

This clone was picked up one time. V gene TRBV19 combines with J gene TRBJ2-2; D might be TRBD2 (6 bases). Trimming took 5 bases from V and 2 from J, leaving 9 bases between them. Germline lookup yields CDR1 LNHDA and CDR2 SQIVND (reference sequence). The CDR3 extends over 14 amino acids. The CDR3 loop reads CASSPGTNTGELFF. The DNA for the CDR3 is TGTGCCAGTAGTCCGGGGACTAACACCGGGGAGCTGTTTTTT.

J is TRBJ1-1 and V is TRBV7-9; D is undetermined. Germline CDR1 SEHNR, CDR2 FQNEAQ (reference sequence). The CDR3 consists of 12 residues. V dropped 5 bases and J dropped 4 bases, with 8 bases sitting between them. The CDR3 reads CASSILGTEAFF. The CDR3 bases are TGTGCCAGCAGCATACTAGGCACTGAAGCTTTCTTT.

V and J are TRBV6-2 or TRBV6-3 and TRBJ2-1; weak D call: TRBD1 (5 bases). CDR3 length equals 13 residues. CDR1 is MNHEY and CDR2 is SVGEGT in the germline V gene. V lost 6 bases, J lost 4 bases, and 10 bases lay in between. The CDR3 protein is CASSPDRYNEQFF. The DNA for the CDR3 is TGTGCCAGCAGCCCCGACAGATACAATGAGCAGTTCTTC.

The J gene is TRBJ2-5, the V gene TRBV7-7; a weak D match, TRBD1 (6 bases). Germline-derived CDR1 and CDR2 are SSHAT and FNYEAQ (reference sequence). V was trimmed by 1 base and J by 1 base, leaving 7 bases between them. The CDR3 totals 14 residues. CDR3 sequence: CASSLGGPQETQYF. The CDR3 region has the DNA TGTGCCAGCAGCTTAGGGGGGCCCCAAGAGACCCAGTACTTC.

This CDR3 reads CASSRPFRQSGMNTEAFF. CDR3 DNA sequence: TGTGCCAGCAGTCGCCCGTTCAGACAGAGCGGGATGAACACTGAAGCTTTCTTT. The genes are TRBV28 and TRBJ1-1, with a possible D match to TRBD1 (5 bases). This CDR3 has 18 residues. Germline V CDR1 and CDR2: MDHEN, SYDVKM. Trimming stripped 5 bases from V and 0 bases from J, with 22 bases between.

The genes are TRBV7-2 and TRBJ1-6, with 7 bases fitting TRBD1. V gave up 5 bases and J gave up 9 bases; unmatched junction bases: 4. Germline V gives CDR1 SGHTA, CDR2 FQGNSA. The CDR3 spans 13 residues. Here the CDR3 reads CASSRQGFSPLHF. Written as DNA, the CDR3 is TGTGCCAGCAGCCGACAGGGTTTTTCACCCCTCCACTTT.

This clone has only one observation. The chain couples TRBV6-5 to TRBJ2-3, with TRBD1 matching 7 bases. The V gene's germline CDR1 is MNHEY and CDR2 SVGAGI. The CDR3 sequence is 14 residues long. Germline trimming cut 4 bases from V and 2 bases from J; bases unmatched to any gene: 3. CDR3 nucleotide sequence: TGTGCCAGCAGTTGGGACAGCACCACAGATACGCAGTATTTT. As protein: CASSWDSTTDTQYF.

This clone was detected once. The CDR3 nucleotides are TGCGCCAGCAGTCAATCCCCTCCTCCAAGGGGTGACACCGGGGAGCTGTTTTTT. This codes for CASSQSPPPRGDTGELFF. The gene calls are TRBV23-1 and TRBJ2-2; tentatively, D is TRBD1 (5 bases). TRBV23-1 is known as an ORF, though its function is uncertain. Trimming left V 0 bases short and J 3 bases short, with 17 bases between. This CDR3 has 18 amino acids.